This TCR beta chain was documented in a study of blood T cell repertoires in COVID-19. Study in general: Acute and convalescent COVID-19 specimens originated in the United States, Italy and Spain. T cells, B-cell-depleted T cells, or PBMCs supplied cDNA or gDNA.

Assay used: immunoSEQ multiplex PCR; TCRdb lists only in-frame clones, some missing. The table records over 55,000 clones, roughly 82% of them present only once. The TCR originated in a woman older than 75 with acute or convalescent COVID-19. The sample consisted of peripheral blood.

CDR3 sequence reads: CASSIAGGLGQPQHF. The CDR3 bases are TGTGCCAGTAGTATAGCGGGAGGCCTAGGTCAGCCCCAGCATTTT. The rearrangement links TRBV19 to TRBJ1-5; D not resolved. The V gene lost 1 base and the J gene lost 6 bases, with 13 bases spanning the gap. CDR3 length equals 15 residues. Germline CDR1 is LNHDA and CDR2 is SQIVND (reference sequence). The whole variable domain, remainder taken from reference TRBV19 and TRBJ1-5, is DGGITQSPKYLFRKEGQNVTLSCEQNLNHDAMYWYRQDPGQGLRLIYYSQIVNDFQKGDIAEGYSVSREKKESFPLTVTSAQKNPTAFYLCASSIAGGLGQPQHFGDGTRLSIL.